This paragraph covers one TCR beta chain sequence. The antigen is undetermined. The data were obtained in a study of Ad26.COV2.S vaccination and SARS-CoV-2 variants. Study context: Donor was in the COV1001 Ad26.COV2.S trial arm. Broader study findings: From the TCR breadth and depth analyses, total T cell responses may have been underestimated. Substantial breadth in spike-specific CD8+ and CD4+ T cell responses was reportedly seen after vaccination. Those who received vaccine or placebo ended up with similar non-spike TCR breadth.

Treatment noted: some 20 received Ad26.COV2.S at low or high dose, single or two shots; several received placebo; per-sample allocation not given. Specimen acquisition occurred on day 63 following the initial vaccine or placebo injection. TCRdb's copy holds only in-frame clones and misses some; the assay was immunoSEQ multiplex PCR. The sample lists hundreds of thousands of clones, 87% occurring once. Germline V CDR1 and CDR2: LGHNA, YSLEER. The CDR3 has 16 residues. Trimming pared 4 bases from V and 1 base from J, leaving 13 bases between. This TCR was recovered from a person between 18 and 60 years old who received the Ad26.COV2.S COVID-19 vaccine or a placebo. This chain connects TRBV4-3 to TRBJ1-4, with D possibly TRBD1 on 5 matching bases. The sequencing here drew on peripheral blood, taken in a trial of Ad26.COV2.S vaccine versus placebo. CDR3 loop: CASSLLPRGTNEKLFF. The CDR3 DNA reads as TGCGCCAGCAGCCTCCTCCCGAGGGGAACTAATGAAAAACTGTTTTTT.